This is a list of T cell receptor beta chains from one sample in a study of OX40 agonist ivuxolimab in advanced cancers. Profiled with immunoSEQ multiplex PCR; TCRdb holds only in-frame clones, not every one. The data contain roughly 89,000 clones, roughly 93% of them singletons. The source material was CD4+ or CD8+ T cells sorted from blood, sampled in a trial of the OX40 agonist ivuxolimab. These receptors came from an adult with an advanced solid tumor such as melanoma, head and neck, liver or kidney cancer. Each CDR3 is given with its conserved first and last residue. D genes are given only for firm matches. Size tells how often a clone was seen (once, few, many) or the class of an expanded clone, and some rows leave it out.

D gene	V gene	J gene	clone size	CDR3 protein	CDR3 DNA
-	TRBV5-4	TRBJ2-1	-	CASSLRGGGNEQFF	TGTGCCAGCAGCTTGAGAGGGGGGGGCAATGAGCAGTTCTTC
TRBD1	TRBV7-2	TRBJ2-5	once	CASRRQGVGATQYF	TGTGCCAGCAGGAGACAGGGGGTCGGAGCGACCCAGTACTTC
-	TRBV5-1	TRBJ2-7	many	CASRILQGTAEQYF	TGCGCCAGCAGAATCTTACAGGGCACCGCCGAGCAGTACTTC
TRBD1	TRBV14	TRBJ1-6	-	CASSYGQGGSPLHF	TGTGCCAGCAGCTACGGACAGGGAGGTTCACCCCTCCACTTT
-	TRBV6-5	TRBJ1-6	-	CASSPTGTNSPLHF	TGTGCCAGCAGTCCGACAGGCACTAATTCACCCCTCCACTTT
TRBD1	TRBV7-2	TRBJ1-4	-	CASSQPGQGIGANEKLFF	TGTGCCAGCAGCCAACCGGGACAGGGGATCGGAGCTAATGAAAAACTGTTTTTT
-	TRBV19	TRBJ1-4	-	CASSIAHRAGRNEKLFF	TGTGCCAGTAGTATAGCGCATCGGGCAGGGAGGAATGAAAAACTGTTTTTT
-	TRBV28	TRBJ2-1	-	CASTTLGNEQFF	TGTGCCAGTACGACCCTTGGGAATGAGCAGTTCTTC
TRBD1	TRBV6-1	TRBJ2-1	-	CASRQDRGHYNEQFF	TGTGCCAGCAGGCAGGACAGGGGCCACTACAATGAGCAGTTCTTC
-	TRBV19	TRBJ2-1	-	CASSIMGYEQFF	TGTGCCAGTAGTATAATGGGATATGAGCAGTTCTTC
-	TRBV7-7	TRBJ2-2	-	CASSQELVGELFF	TGTGCCAGCAGCCAGGAGCTGGTAGGGGAGCTGTTTTTT
-	TRBV6-1	TRBJ2-7	-	CASSGEGFGLEQYF	TGTGCCAGCAGTGGCGAAGGGTTTGGGCTCGAGCAGTACTTC
-	TRBV28	TRBJ2-1	-	CASRPRSPSPNEQFF	TGTGCCAGCAGGCCTCGGAGCCCCTCCCCCAATGAGCAGTTCTTC
TRBD1	TRBV4-2	TRBJ1-5	once	CASSQEGTGDQPQHF	TGTGCCAGCAGCCAAGAAGGGACAGGGGATCAGCCCCAGCATTTT
TRBD2	TRBV5-8	TRBJ2-1	-	CASSSRREGVIEQFF	TGTGCCAGCAGTTCGAGGAGGGAGGGCGTTATTGAGCAGTTCTTC
-	TRBV1	TRBJ2-7	-	CTSSQDVGVEQYF	TGCACCAGCAGCCAAGATGTTGGGGTCGAGCAGTACTTC
-	TRBV5-6	TRBJ1-2	once	CASSLALDATF	TGTGCCAGCAGCTTGGCCCTCGACGCTACCTTC
-	TRBV2	TRBJ1-5	-	CASRPDLSNQPQHF	TGTGCCAGCCGACCGGACTTAAGCAATCAGCCCCAGCATTTT
-	TRBV7-2	TRBJ1-4	-	CASSLQGEKLFF	TGTGCCAGCAGCTTACAAGGAGAAAAACTGTTTTTT
-	TRBV28	TRBJ2-1	few	CASSQDRSYYNEQFF	TGTGCCAGCAGCCAAGACCGTAGCTACTACAATGAGCAGTTCTTC
-	TRBV25-1	TRBJ2-7	-	CASSDLGRGQEQYF	TGTGCCAGCAGTGATCTAGGCAGGGGTCAAGAGCAGTACTTC
TRBD2	TRBV6-6	TRBJ2-5	-	CASSYVASGRETQYF	TGTGCCAGCAGTTATGTGGCTAGCGGGAGAGAGACCCAGTACTTC
-	TRBV18	TRBJ2-7	-	CASSPNSGSYSYEQYF	TGTGCCAGCTCACCAAACAGCGGGTCCTATTCCTACGAGCAGTACTTC
TRBD2	TRBV27	TRBJ2-1	-	CASSFPSGRALINEQFF	TGTGCCAGCAGTTTCCCTAGCGGGAGGGCCCTTATCAATGAGCAGTTCTTC
TRBD1	TRBV28	TRBJ1-2	once	CASSFGDRVYGYTF	TGTGCCAGCAGTTTTGGGGACAGGGTTTATGGCTACACCTTC
TRBD2	TRBV7-2	TRBJ2-1	-	CASSSSGSFFGYNEQFF	TGTGCCAGCAGCTCAAGCGGGAGTTTTTTTGGCTACAATGAGCAGTTCTTC
TRBD2	TRBV4-2	TRBJ2-1	-	CASSQGRTRIRYNEQFF	TGTGCCAGCAGCCAGGGGAGGACTAGAATCCGCTACAATGAGCAGTTCTTC
-	TRBV28	TRBJ2-1	-	CASSLLGRFRGSPFF	TGTGCCAGCAGTTTACTCGGCCGTTTCAGGGGATCCCCGTTCTTC
TRBD1	TRBV6-5	TRBJ2-5	few	CASSYSWTGGAKTQYF	TGTGCCAGCAGTTACTCATGGACAGGGGGCGCGAAGACCCAGTACTTC
-	TRBV28	TRBJ1-2	-	CASSLEGLIYGYTF	TGTGCCAGCAGTTTAGAGGGGCTCATCTATGGCTACACCTTC
-	TRBV7-2	TRBJ2-7	-	CASSLDSTSSYEQYF	TGTGCCAGCAGCTTAGACTCCACAAGCTCCTACGAGCAGTACTTC
-	TRBV15	TRBJ2-1	-	CATGGYKQGSSYNEQFF	TGTGCCACCGGAGGGTACAAACAGGGTAGCTCCTACAATGAGCAGTTCTTC
TRBD1	TRBV28	TRBJ1-4	-	CASRGQGAANEKLFF	TGTGCCAGCAGGGGACAGGGGGCAGCCAATGAAAAACTGTTTTTT
-	TRBV11-2	TRBJ2-7	-	CASSPRNSGSAYEQYF	TGTGCCAGCAGCCCCCGGAATTCGGGGAGCGCCTACGAGCAGTACTTC